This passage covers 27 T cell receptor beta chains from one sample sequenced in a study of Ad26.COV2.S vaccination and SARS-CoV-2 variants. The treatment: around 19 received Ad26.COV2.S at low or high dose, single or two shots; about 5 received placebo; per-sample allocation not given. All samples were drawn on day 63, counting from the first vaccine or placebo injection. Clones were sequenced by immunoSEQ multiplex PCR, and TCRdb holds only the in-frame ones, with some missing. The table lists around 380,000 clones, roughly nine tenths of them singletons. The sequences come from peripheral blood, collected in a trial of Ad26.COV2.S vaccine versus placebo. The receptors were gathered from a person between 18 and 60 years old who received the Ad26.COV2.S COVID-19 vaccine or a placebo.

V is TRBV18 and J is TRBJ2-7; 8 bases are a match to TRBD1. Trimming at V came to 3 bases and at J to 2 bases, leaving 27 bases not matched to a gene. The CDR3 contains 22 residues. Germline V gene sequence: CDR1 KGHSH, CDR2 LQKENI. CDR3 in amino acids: CASSPLTFTGTGQTPGPYEQYF. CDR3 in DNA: TGTGCCAGCTCACCCCTAACATTCACCGGGACAGGCCAAACCCCTGGCCCCTACGAGCAGTACTTC.

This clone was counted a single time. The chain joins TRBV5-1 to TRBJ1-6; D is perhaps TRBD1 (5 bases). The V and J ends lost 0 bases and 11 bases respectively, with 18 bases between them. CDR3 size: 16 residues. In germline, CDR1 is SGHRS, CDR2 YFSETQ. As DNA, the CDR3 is TGCGCCAGCAGCTTGGGGACCGGGCAAAAGGGGACACCCCTCCACTTT. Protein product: CASSLGTGQKGTPLHF. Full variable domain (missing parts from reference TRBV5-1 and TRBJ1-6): KAGVTQTPRYLIKTRGQQVTLSCSPISGHRSVSWYQQTPGQGLQFLFEYFSETQRNKGNFPGRFSGRQFSNSRSEMNVSTLELGDSALYLCASSLGTGQKGTPLHFGNGTRLTVT.

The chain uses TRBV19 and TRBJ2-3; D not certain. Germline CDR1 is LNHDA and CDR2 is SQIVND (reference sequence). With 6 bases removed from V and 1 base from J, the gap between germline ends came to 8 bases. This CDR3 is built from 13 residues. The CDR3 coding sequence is TGTGCCAGTAGAGGCCTGGGCACAGATACGCAGTATTTT. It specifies CASRGLGTDTQYF.

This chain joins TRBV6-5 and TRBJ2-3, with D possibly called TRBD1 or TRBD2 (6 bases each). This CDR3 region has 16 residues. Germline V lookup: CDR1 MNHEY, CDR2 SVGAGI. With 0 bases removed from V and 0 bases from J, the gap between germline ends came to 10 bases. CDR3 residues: CASSYSTGASTDTQYF. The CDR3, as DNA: TGTGCCAGCAGTTACTCGACGGGGGCAAGCACAGATACGCAGTATTTT.

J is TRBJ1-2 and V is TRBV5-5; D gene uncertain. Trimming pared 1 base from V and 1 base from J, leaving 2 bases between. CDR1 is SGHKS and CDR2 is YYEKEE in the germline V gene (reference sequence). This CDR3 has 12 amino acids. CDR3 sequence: CASSLNNYGYTF. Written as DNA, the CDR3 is TGTGCCAGCAGCTTGAATAACTATGGCTACACCTTC.

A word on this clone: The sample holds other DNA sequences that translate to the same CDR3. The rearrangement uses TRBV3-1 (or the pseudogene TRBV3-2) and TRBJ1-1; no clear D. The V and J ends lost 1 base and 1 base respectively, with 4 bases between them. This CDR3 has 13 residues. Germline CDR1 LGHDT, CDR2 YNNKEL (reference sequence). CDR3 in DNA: TGTGCCAGCAGCCAAGGGCAGAACACTGAAGCTTTCTTT. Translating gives CASSQGQNTEAFF.

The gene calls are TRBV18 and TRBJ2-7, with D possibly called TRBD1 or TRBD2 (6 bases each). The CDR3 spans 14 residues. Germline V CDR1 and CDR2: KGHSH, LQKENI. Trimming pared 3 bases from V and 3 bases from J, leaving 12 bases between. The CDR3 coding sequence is TGTGCCAGCTCACCGGGGGGCGTGGGCTACGAGCAGTACTTC. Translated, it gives CASSPGGVGYEQYF. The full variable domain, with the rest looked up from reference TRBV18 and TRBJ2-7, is NAGVMQNPRHLVRRRGQEARLRCSPMKGHSHVYWYRQLPEEGLKFMVYLQKENIIDESGMPKERFSAEFPKEGPSILRIQQVVRGDSAAYFCASSPGGVGYEQYFGPGTRLTVT.

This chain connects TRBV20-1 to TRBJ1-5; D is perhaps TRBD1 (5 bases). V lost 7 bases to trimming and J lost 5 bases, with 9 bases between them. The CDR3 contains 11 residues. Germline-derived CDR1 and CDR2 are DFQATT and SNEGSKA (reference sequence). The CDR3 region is CSVGGDQPQHF. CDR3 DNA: TGCAGTGTTGGGGGTGATCAGCCCCAGCATTTT.

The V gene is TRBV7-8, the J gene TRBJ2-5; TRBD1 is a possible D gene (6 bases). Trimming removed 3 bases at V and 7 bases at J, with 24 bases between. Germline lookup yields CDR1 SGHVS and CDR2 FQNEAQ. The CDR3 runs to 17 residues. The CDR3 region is CASSLAATGEWVGTQYF. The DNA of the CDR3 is TGTGCCAGCAGCTTGGCAGCGACAGGAGAGTGGGTAGGGACCCAGTACTTC.

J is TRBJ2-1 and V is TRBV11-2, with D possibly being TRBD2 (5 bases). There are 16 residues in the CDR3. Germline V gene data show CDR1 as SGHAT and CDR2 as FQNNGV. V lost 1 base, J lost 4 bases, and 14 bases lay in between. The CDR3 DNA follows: TGTGCCAGCAGCTTAGGGCCGCGGGCCCTTTACAATGAGCAGTTCTTC. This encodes CASSLGPRALYNEQFF.

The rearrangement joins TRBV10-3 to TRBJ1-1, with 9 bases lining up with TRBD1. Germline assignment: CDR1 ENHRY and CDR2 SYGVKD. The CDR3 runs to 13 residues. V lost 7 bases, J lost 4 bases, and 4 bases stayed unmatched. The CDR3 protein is CAINGQGSTEAFF. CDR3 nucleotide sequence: TGTGCCATCAATGGACAGGGGAGCACTGAAGCTTTCTTT.

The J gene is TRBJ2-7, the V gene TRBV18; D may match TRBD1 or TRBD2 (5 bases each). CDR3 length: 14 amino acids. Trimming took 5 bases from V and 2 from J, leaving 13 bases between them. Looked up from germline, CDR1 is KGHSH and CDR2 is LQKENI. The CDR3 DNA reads TGTGCCAGCTCAGCGGCCGAGGGGCCCTACGAGCAGTACTTC. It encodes CASSAAEGPYEQYF.

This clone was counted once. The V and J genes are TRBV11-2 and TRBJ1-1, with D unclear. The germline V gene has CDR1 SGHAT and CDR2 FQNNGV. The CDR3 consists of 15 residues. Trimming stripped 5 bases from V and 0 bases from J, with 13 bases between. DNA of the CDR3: TGTGCCAGCAGCCCCTTCAAGAGCTTGAACACTGAAGCTTTCTTT. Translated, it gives CASSPFKSLNTEAFF.

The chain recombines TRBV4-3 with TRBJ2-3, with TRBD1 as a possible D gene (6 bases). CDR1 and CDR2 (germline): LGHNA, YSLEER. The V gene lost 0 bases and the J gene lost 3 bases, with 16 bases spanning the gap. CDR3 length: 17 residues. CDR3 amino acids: CASSQEIATGWTDTQYF. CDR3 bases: TGCGCCAGCAGCCAAGAAATTGCAACAGGGTGGACAGATACGCAGTATTTT.

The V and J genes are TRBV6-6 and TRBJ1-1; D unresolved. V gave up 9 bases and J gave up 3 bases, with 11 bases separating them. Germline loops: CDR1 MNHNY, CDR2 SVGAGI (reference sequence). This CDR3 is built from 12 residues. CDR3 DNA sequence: TGTGCCAGTCATGTAAGGTACACTGAAGCTTTCTTT. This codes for CASHVRYTEAFF.

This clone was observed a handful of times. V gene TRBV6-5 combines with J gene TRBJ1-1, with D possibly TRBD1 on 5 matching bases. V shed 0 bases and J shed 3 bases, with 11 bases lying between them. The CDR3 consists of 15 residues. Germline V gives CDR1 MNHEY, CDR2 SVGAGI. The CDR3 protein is CASSYSFSGHTEAFF. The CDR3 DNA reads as TGTGCCAGCAGTTACTCCTTTTCAGGGCACACTGAAGCTTTCTTT.

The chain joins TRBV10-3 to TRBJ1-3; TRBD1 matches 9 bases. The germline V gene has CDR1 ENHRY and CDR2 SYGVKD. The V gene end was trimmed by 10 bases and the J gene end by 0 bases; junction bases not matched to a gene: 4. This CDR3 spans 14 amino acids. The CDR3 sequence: CASDRGNSGNTIYF. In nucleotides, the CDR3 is TGTGCCAGCGACAGGGGGAACTCTGGAAACACCATATATTTT.

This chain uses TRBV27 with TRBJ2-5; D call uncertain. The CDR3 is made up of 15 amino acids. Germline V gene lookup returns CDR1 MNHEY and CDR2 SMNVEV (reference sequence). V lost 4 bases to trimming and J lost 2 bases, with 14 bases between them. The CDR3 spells CASSSSKAAQETQYF. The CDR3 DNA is TGTGCCAGCAGTTCCTCCAAGGCAGCTCAAGAGACCCAGTACTTC.

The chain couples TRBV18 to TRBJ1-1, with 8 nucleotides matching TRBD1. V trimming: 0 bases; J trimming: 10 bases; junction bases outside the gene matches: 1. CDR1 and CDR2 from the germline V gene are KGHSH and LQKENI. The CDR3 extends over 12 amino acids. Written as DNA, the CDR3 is TGTGCCAGCTCACCACCGGACAGGGCAGCTTTCTTT. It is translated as CASSPPDRAAFF.

The CDR3 DNA follows: TGCAGCGTTACCCCTACCACAGATACGCAGTATTTT. Protein: CSVTPTTDTQYF. The chain has TRBV29-1 and TRBJ2-3; no definite D call. Germline V gene sequence: CDR1 SQVTM, CDR2 ANQGSEA. The CDR3 spans 12 residues. V was cut by 5 bases and J by 2 bases, with 8 bases left in between.

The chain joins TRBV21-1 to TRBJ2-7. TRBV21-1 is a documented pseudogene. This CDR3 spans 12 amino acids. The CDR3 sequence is CASSTTRGEQYF. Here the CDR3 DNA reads TGTGCCAGCAGCACCACCCGTGGCGAGCAGTACTTC.

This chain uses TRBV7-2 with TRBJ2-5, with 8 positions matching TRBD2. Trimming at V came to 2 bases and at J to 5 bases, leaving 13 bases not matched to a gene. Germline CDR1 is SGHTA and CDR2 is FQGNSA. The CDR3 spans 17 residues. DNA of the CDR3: TGTGCCAGCAGCTTAACGGCGGGGGGCCCCAGTGGGGAGACCCAGTACTTC. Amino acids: CASSLTAGGPSGETQYF.

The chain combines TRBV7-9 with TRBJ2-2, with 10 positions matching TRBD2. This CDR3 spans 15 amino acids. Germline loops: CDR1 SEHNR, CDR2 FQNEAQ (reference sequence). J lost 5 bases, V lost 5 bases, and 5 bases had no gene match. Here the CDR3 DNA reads TGTGCCAGCAGCCCCCAGCGGGGGGGTACCGGGGAGCTGTTTTTT. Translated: CASSPQRGGTGELFF.

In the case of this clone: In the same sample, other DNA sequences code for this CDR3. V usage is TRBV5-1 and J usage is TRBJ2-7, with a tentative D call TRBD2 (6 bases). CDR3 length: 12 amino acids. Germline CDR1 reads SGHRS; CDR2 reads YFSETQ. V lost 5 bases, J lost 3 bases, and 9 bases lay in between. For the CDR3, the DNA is TGCGCCAGCAGAGAGGGAGGCTACGAGCAGTACTTC. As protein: CASREGGYEQYF.

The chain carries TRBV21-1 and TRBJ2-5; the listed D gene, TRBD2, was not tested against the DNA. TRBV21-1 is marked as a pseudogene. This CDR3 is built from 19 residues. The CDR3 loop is CASSPPGTGTSGGQETQYF. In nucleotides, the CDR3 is TGTGCCAGCAGCCCCCCCGGGACAGGGACTAGCGGGGGCCAAGAGACCCAGTACTTC.

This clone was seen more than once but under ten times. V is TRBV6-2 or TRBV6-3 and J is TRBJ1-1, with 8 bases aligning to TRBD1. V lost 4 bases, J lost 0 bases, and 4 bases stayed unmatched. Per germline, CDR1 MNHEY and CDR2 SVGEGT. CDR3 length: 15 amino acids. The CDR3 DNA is TGTGCCAGCAGTTTGACAGGGGCAGTGAACACTGAAGCTTTCTTT. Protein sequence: CASSLTGAVNTEAFF.

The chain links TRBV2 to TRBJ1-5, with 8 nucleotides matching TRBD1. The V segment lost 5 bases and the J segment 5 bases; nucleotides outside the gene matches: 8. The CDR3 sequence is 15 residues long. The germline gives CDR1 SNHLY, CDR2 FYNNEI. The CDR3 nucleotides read TGTGCCAGCAGTTCTGACAGGGGTATTTATCAGCCCCAGCATTTT. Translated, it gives CASSSDRGIYQPQHF.